This TCR beta chain originates from a study of blood T cells in healthy people across ages. Study-wide results and limits: Among long-lived donors, naive CD4+ cells were more numerous and diversity higher than in aged donors. As age increased, TCR beta diversity per million T cells fell in a roughly linear fashion.

Donors were healthy Caucasian individuals from Russia aged roughly 6 to 90. CDR3 size: 13 residues. The V gene's germline CDR1 is MRHNA and CDR2 SNTAGT. Trimming took 5 bases from V and 9 from J, leaving 14 bases between them. The second PCR ran about 6 to 12 cycles with a sample-barcoded 5' primer and J-beta primers. The template-switch adaptor, which had 12 random nucleotides, put a tag on each cDNA molecule. TCRdb passed the 5' RACE reads through MiXCR, listing each CDR3 protein once. The sample carries about 1,500,000 distinct CDR3 sequences, approximately 30% recorded once. On this clonotype: The antigen remains unidentified.

Sequenced sample: blood. The chain has TRBV6-4 and TRBJ2-1; no firm D call. This clonotype originated in a woman aged 25 to 45 in good health. The CDR3 nucleotides are TGTGCCAGCAGTTTCGGACCGGACGGTGAGCAGTTCTTC. It codes for CASSFGPDGEQFF.